This T cell receptor (beta chain) is drawn from a study of shared clonotypes between healthy human individuals. Remarks on this clone: Its antigen is unknown. The junction and the germline gene differ at one end; a read error may be behind it.

In germline, CDR1 is SQVTM, CDR2 ANQGSEA. This CDR3 is 12 amino acids long. CD45RO-negative cells were positively selected for CCR7, leaving out terminally differentiated effector memory CD45RA+ cells. Overall study findings and caveats: Sampling covered blood only; tissue repertoires likely differ. The study's rarefaction showed incomplete sorted-subset sequencing despite large depth.

Using immunoSEQ multiplex PCR, the repertoire was profiled, and TCRdb retains in-frame clones only, with some absent. The sample has 650,000 to 800,000 clones; about 90% are singletons. The TCR comes from a man between 25 and 39 years old in good health. This chain joins TRBV29-1 and TRBJ2-5; 7 bases map to TRBD1. Source material: naive CD8+ T cells sorted from blood. CDR3 coding DNA: TGCAGCGTGTGGGGGACAGCCCAAATTCCTAACTTC. Translated: CSVWGTAQIPNF.